This is a list of T cell receptor beta chains from one sample in a study of monozygotic twins with inflammatory bowel disease. TCRdb re-called the 5' RACE reads; one entry per CDR3 protein, DNA not given. The specimen's table records more than 300,000 distinct CDR3 sequences. The sequenced material came from blood. These receptors came from a human donor with ulcerative colitis or Crohn's disease, or a healthy co-twin of an affected twin (not recorded which). Each CDR3 is given with its conserved first and last residue.

v_call: TRBV10-3
j_call: TRBJ2-7
cdr3_aa: CAISEFVSSYEQYF

v_call: TRBV6-1
j_call: TRBJ2-5
cdr3_aa: CASSSAGGQETQYF

v_call: TRBV7-9
j_call: TRBJ1-2
cdr3_aa: CASSLAGQGFGGYTF

v_call: TRBV4-2
j_call: TRBJ1-6
cdr3_aa: CASSLTGVDNSPLHF

v_call: TRBV27
j_call: TRBJ1-5
cdr3_aa: CASGKDSQPQHF

v_call: TRBV7-2
j_call: TRBJ1-2
cdr3_aa: CASSRDRYYGYTF

v_call: TRBV12-3/TRBV12-4
j_call: TRBJ1-1
cdr3_aa: CASSLGLLGQALMGGSTEAFF

v_call: TRBV28
j_call: TRBJ2-1
cdr3_aa: CASSLSSATYNEQFF

v_call: TRBV27
j_call: TRBJ2-7
cdr3_aa: CASRETGPPYEQYF

v_call: TRBV30
j_call: TRBJ2-1
cdr3_aa: CAWRGLAGALNEQFF

v_call: TRBV27
j_call: TRBJ2-7
cdr3_aa: CASSPTPARGLDPYEQYF

v_call: TRBV27
j_call: TRBJ2-7
cdr3_aa: CASSLGSGGVYEQYF

v_call: TRBV6-6
j_call: TRBJ1-4
cdr3_aa: CASSTGQGPSKLFF

v_call: TRBV7-9
j_call: TRBJ2-1
cdr3_aa: CASSSTSLYEQFF

v_call: TRBV5-1
j_call: TRBJ2-3
cdr3_aa: CASSPQPGLAERTDTQYF

v_call: TRBV12-3/TRBV12-4
j_call: TRBJ2-1
cdr3_aa: CASSDTNNEQFF

v_call: TRBV28
j_call: TRBJ2-2
cdr3_aa: CASRMLGHTGELFF

v_call: TRBV12-3/TRBV12-4
j_call: TRBJ2-7
cdr3_aa: CASSRFPRPYEQYF

v_call: TRBV20-1
j_call: TRBJ1-5
cdr3_aa: CSANTHLTGENQPQHF

v_call: TRBV4-2
j_call: TRBJ2-7
cdr3_aa: CASSQDPHNRGEQYF

v_call: TRBV7-2
j_call: TRBJ2-6
cdr3_aa: CASSPTRPTGANVLTF

v_call: TRBV7-2
j_call: TRBJ2-6
cdr3_aa: CASKQGGSGANVLTF

v_call: TRBV28
j_call: TRBJ2-7
cdr3_aa: CASSSPGQGKRYEQYF

v_call: TRBV30
j_call: TRBJ1-5
cdr3_aa: CAWSREPLQPQHF

v_call: TRBV5-1
j_call: TRBJ2-5
cdr3_aa: CAASLLPGSQETQYF

v_call: TRBV7-9
j_call: TRBJ2-3
cdr3_aa: CASSLGDGRTDTQYF

v_call: TRBV12-3/TRBV12-4
j_call: TRBJ2-3
cdr3_aa: CASRWDTGTDTQYF

v_call: TRBV10-3
j_call: TRBJ2-1
cdr3_aa: CAIRETGGSTRANEQFF

v_call: TRBV4-3
j_call: TRBJ2-5
cdr3_aa: CASSQDLGAGTETQYF

v_call: TRBV29-1
j_call: TRBJ2-7
cdr3_aa: CSVGGGQVNEQYF

v_call: TRBV6-5
j_call: TRBJ2-2
cdr3_aa: CASSLLSGGFTGELFF

v_call: TRBV10-3
j_call: TRBJ1-2
cdr3_aa: CAISESPGGVGGYTF

v_call: TRBV20-1
j_call: TRBJ1-1
cdr3_aa: CSGAVGQHTEAFF

v_call: TRBV7-3
j_call: TRBJ1-1
cdr3_aa: CASSSSTRANTEAFF

v_call: TRBV9
j_call: TRBJ2-1
cdr3_aa: CASSVYYDNEQFF

v_call: TRBV5-1
j_call: TRBJ1-3
cdr3_aa: CASSAGISTSGNTIYF

v_call: TRBV7-2
j_call: TRBJ1-6
cdr3_aa: CASSLGWSANSPLHF

v_call: TRBV12-3/TRBV12-4
j_call: TRBJ2-5
cdr3_aa: CASSLKRETQYF

v_call: TRBV9
j_call: TRBJ2-1
cdr3_aa: CASSVGLADNEQFF

v_call: TRBV9
j_call: TRBJ1-2
cdr3_aa: CASSVEGQKSYGYTF

v_call: TRBV7-3
j_call: TRBJ2-3
cdr3_aa: CASSLISQGTRTDTQYF

v_call: TRBV20-1
j_call: TRBJ2-3
cdr3_aa: CSSWRSGGSTDTQYF

v_call: TRBV28
j_call: TRBJ1-1
cdr3_aa: CASSAGLGNTEAFF

v_call: TRBV25-1
j_call: TRBJ2-7
cdr3_aa: CASTTPGQGTYEQYF

v_call: TRBV10-3
j_call: TRBJ1-3
cdr3_aa: CAISPRTVTGNTIYF

v_call: TRBV11-3
j_call: TRBJ2-7
cdr3_aa: CASSLAAGGLYEQYF

v_call: TRBV5-1
j_call: TRBJ1-5
cdr3_aa: CASSLDFMGNQPQHF